The source of this T cell receptor (beta chain) is a study of T cell changes during pregnancy in multiple sclerosis. The protocol was immunoSEQ multiplex PCR, while the TCRdb copy is restricted to in-frame clones and leaves out a portion. The data contain approximately 110,000 clones, approximately 93% of them singletons. V gave up 4 bases and J gave up 2 bases; unmatched junction bases: 7. Per the germline V gene, CDR1 is SGHRS and CDR2 is YFSETQ. The CDR3 spans 17 residues. The chain combines TRBV5-1 with TRBJ1-6; 9 bases agree with TRBD1. Source: peripheral blood, taken after pregnancy. This TCR was sampled from a female donor with multiple sclerosis, enrolled in a pregnancy study. CDR3: CASSPGTGSAYNSPLHF. CDR3 DNA: TGCGCCAGCAGCCCCGGGACAGGGTCGGCCTATAATTCACCCCTCCACTTT. Based on the CDR3 plus reference TRBV5-1 and TRBJ1-6, the full variable domain is KAGVTQTPRYLIKTRGQQVTLSCSPISGHRSVSWYQQTPGQGLQFLFEYFSETQRNKGNFPGRFSGRQFSNSRSEMNVSTLELGDSALYLCASSPGTGSAYNSPLHFGNGTRLTVT.